This T cell receptor (beta chain) was found in a study of blood T cell repertoires in COVID-19. Study in general: Italy, Spain and the United States were the sources of the convalescent and acute COVID-19 samples. T cells, B-cell-depleted T cells, or PBMCs provided the cDNA or gDNA that served as material.

The protocol was immunoSEQ multiplex PCR, while the TCRdb copy is restricted to in-frame clones and leaves out a portion. The repertoire holds about 83,000 clones, with around nine tenths as singletons. The CDR3 covers 18 residues. Per germline, CDR1 SQVTM and CDR2 ANQGSEA. J gave up 4 bases and V 2 bases, and 13 bases lay outside the gene matches. Sequencing was performed on peripheral blood. This sequence joins TRBV29-1 and TRBJ2-1, with 11 bases that match TRBD2. This TCR was sampled from a man older than 75 with active or convalescent COVID-19. The CDR3 DNA is TGCAGCGTTGAAATGGGGAGGGTAGGGACTAGCGGTTACAATGAGCAGTTCTTC. Translated: CSVEMGRVGTSGYNEQFF.